These T cell receptor beta chains were read from a single sample in a study of blood T cell repertoires in COVID-19. The method was immunoSEQ multiplex PCR; TCRdb's version includes in-frame clones alone and lacks a portion of them. The repertoire holds around 340,000 clones, with 65% to 90% as singletons. The sample comprised PBMCs or T cells enriched from blood (not recorded which). The source of these receptors is a middle-aged woman with acute COVID-19. Each CDR3 is given with its conserved first and last residue. Fields, in order: clone size, D gene, V gene, J gene, CDR3 protein, CDR3 DNA. The D gene is left open where the match is weak. A clone size is listed for some rows: how often the clone was seen (once, few, many), or a class if it is expanded.

size: .; D: TRBD1; V: TRBV6-1; J: TRBJ2-1; CDR3: CASSERDGTGGNEQFF; DNA: TGTGCCAGCAGTGAACGAGATGGGACAGGGGGCAATGAGCAGTTCTTC
size: .; D: TRBD1; V: TRBV27; J: TRBJ2-5; CDR3: CASSPSGQGIRETQYF; DNA: TGTGCCAGCAGCCCCTCCGGACAGGGGATACGGGAGACCCAGTACTTC
size: .; D: .; V: TRBV5-1; J: TRBJ2-7; CDR3: CASRGEGGTYEQYF; DNA: TGCGCCAGCAGGGGTGAGGGGGGGACCTACGAGCAGTACTTC
size: once; D: .; V: TRBV15; J: TRBJ1-3; CDR3: CATSRDVLSGNTIYF; DNA: TGTGCCACCAGCAGAGATGTTCTCTCTGGAAACACCATATATTTT
size: .; D: TRBD1; V: TRBV28; J: TRBJ1-3; CDR3: CASSLLGGGQEVLSGNTIYF; DNA: TGTGCCAGCAGTTTATTGGGGGGCGGACAGGAGGTCCTATCTGGAAACACCATATATTTT
size: .; D: TRBD1; V: TRBV5-1; J: TRBJ1-1; CDR3: CASSLESGTANTEAFF; DNA: TGCGCCAGCAGCTTGGAATCGGGGACAGCAAACACTGAAGCTTTCTTT
size: few; D: .; V: TRBV4-3; J: TRBJ2-2; CDR3: CASSPGSLANTGELFF; DNA: TGCGCCAGCAGCCCCGGGTCTCTAGCGAACACCGGGGAGCTGTTTTTT
size: .; D: TRBD1; V: TRBV6-5; J: TRBJ2-7; CDR3: CARPGQGTYEQYF; DNA: TGTGCCAGGCCGGGACAGGGGACCTACGAGCAGTACTTC
size: once; D: TRBD1; V: TRBV5-4; J: TRBJ2-7; CDR3: CASSLAGTGGQQYF; DNA: TGTGCCAGCAGCTTGGCGGGGACAGGGGGCCAACAGTACTTC
size: few; D: .; V: TRBV5-6; J: TRBJ1-5; CDR3: CASSWGGLGSNQPQHF; DNA: TGTGCCAGCAGCTGGGGGGGCCTGGGTAGCAATCAGCCCCAGCATTTT
size: .; D: TRBD2; V: TRBV18; J: TRBJ2-7; CDR3: CASSPTSGPVYEQYF; DNA: TGTGCCAGCTCACCCACTAGCGGGCCGGTCTACGAGCAGTACTTC
size: .; D: .; V: TRBV7-9; J: TRBJ2-7; CDR3: CASSRLVLSAYEQYF; DNA: TGTGCCAGCAGCCGTCTTGTATTAAGCGCCTACGAGCAGTACTTC
size: .; D: TRBD2; V: TRBV7-9; J: TRBJ2-3; CDR3: CASGASGGGDTQYF; DNA: TGTGCCAGCGGGGCTAGCGGGGGTGGGGATACGCAGTATTTT
size: .; D: .; V: TRBV4-2; J: TRBJ1-4; CDR3: CASSRETTNEKLFF; DNA: TGTGCCAGCAGCCGGGAGACAACTAATGAAAAACTGTTTTTT
size: few; D: TRBD1; V: TRBV29-1; J: TRBJ1-2; CDR3: CSVEGRQGGNYGYTF; DNA: TGCAGCGTTGAAGGCAGACAGGGGGGTAACTATGGCTACACCTTC
size: once; D: TRBD1; V: TRBV6-5; J: TRBJ2-7; CDR3: CASRTGTGSAYEQYF; DNA: TGTGCCAGCAGGACCGGGACAGGAAGTGCCTACGAGCAGTACTTC
size: .; D: .; V: TRBV11-1; J: TRBJ1-6; CDR3: CASSLEHTNNSPLHF; DNA: TGTGCCAGCAGCTTAGAGCACACTAACAATTCACCCCTCCACTTT
size: .; D: TRBD1; V: TRBV11-1; J: TRBJ1-6; CDR3: CASTPGQATNSPLHF; DNA: TGTGCCAGCACCCCGGGACAGGCGACAAATTCACCCCTCCACTTT
size: .; D: .; V: TRBV4-2; J: TRBJ1-2; CDR3: CASSRNRERGNYGYTF; DNA: TGTGCCAGCAGCCGAAACAGGGAAAGGGGGAACTATGGCTACACCTTC
size: .; D: .; V: TRBV6-2/TRBV6-3; J: TRBJ2-3; CDR3: CASSSPRQVVTDTQYF; DNA: TGTGCCAGCAGTTCCCCACGACAGGTCGTCACAGATACGCAGTATTTT
size: few; D: TRBD1; V: TRBV19; J: TRBJ2-2; CDR3: CASSYDRVTTGELFF; DNA: TGTGCCAGTAGTTACGACAGGGTAACCACCGGGGAGCTGTTTTTT
size: .; D: TRBD2; V: TRBV7-2; J: TRBJ2-7; CDR3: CASSPWLAGGVNEQYF; DNA: TGTGCCAGCAGCCCCTGGCTAGCGGGAGGGGTCAACGAGCAGTACTTC
size: .; D: .; V: TRBV19; J: TRBJ2-5; CDR3: CASNAQAQETQYF; DNA: TGTGCCAGTAACGCACAGGCACAAGAGACCCAGTACTTC
size: .; D: .; V: TRBV28; J: TRBJ1-2; CDR3: CACQGNYGYTF; DNA: TGTGCCTGTCAGGGAAACTATGGCTACACCTTC
size: .; D: .; V: TRBV29-1; J: TRBJ1-1; CDR3: CSAGGAMNTEAFF; DNA: TGCAGCGCCGGCGGGGCAATGAACACTGAAGCTTTCTTT
size: once; D: .; V: TRBV6-5; J: TRBJ2-1; CDR3: CASSTRRGGHNEQFF; DNA: TGTGCCAGCAGTACCCGAAGAGGGGGTCACAATGAGCAGTTCTTC
size: .; D: .; V: TRBV25-1; J: TRBJ1-2; CDR3: CASSGLPTNYGYTF; DNA: TGTGCCAGCAGTGGACTGCCTACTAACTATGGCTACACCTTC
size: .; D: TRBD2; V: TRBV7-2; J: TRBJ2-3; CDR3: CASSSRLAGVDTQYF; DNA: TGTGCCAGCAGCTCTCGACTAGCGGGAGTTGATACGCAGTATTTT
size: .; D: TRBD1; V: TRBV6-4; J: TRBJ1-6; CDR3: CASRETGTGSSPLHF; DNA: TGTGCCAGCAGGGAAACCGGGACAGGGAGTTCACCCCTCCACTTT
size: .; D: .; V: TRBV7-9; J: TRBJ1-2; CDR3: CASSSTDEVVGYTF; DNA: TGTGCCAGCAGCTCGACCGACGAGGTCGTCGGCTACACCTTC
size: .; D: TRBD2; V: TRBV28; J: TRBJ2-1; CDR3: CASSLWTSGDNEQFF; DNA: TGTGCCAGCAGTTTATGGACTAGCGGAGACAATGAGCAGTTCTTC
size: .; D: TRBD2; V: TRBV7-3; J: TRBJ2-3; CDR3: CASSSGGLKDTQYF; DNA: TGTGCCAGCAGCTCGGGGGGACTTAAAGATACGCAGTATTTT
size: once; D: .; V: TRBV10-3; J: TRBJ1-6; CDR3: CAISGDTMNSPLHF; DNA: TGTGCCATCAGCGGGGACACCATGAATTCACCCCTCCACTTT
size: .; D: TRBD1; V: TRBV27; J: TRBJ1-4; CDR3: CASRHRGPTNEKLFF; DNA: TGTGCCAGCAGGCACAGGGGGCCAACTAATGAAAAACTGTTTTTT
size: .; D: TRBD1; V: TRBV13; J: TRBJ1-5; CDR3: CASSFRGNQPQHF; DNA: TGTGCCAGCAGCTTCAGGGGGAATCAGCCCCAGCATTTT
size: once; D: TRBD1; V: TRBV24-1; J: TRBJ2-1; CDR3: CATSQGQGRNEQFF; DNA: TGTGCCACCAGCCAAGGACAGGGTAGGAATGAGCAGTTCTTC
size: .; D: TRBD2; V: TRBV15; J: TRBJ2-7; CDR3: CATSRAGTSGFEQYF; DNA: TGTGCCACCAGCAGGGCCGGGACTAGCGGGTTCGAGCAGTACTTC
size: .; D: .; V: TRBV19; J: TRBJ1-2; CDR3: CASSRNGGERSGYTF; DNA: TGTGCCAGTAGTCGAAACGGGGGTGAACGGAGCGGCTACACCTTC
size: .; D: .; V: TRBV2; J: TRBJ2-7; CDR3: CASSVSSASYEQYF; DNA: TGTGCCAGCAGTGTGTCAAGCGCCTCCTACGAGCAGTACTTC
size: .; D: .; V: TRBV5-8; J: TRBJ1-5; CDR3: CASSLGSSNQPQHF; DNA: TGTGCCAGCAGCTTGGGGAGTAGCAATCAGCCCCAGCATTTT
size: .; D: TRBD2; V: TRBV5-1; J: TRBJ2-3; CDR3: CASSLGGRGVSTDTQYF; DNA: TGCGCCAGCAGCCTGGGAGGTCGGGGGGTTAGCACAGATACGCAGTATTTT
size: .; D: .; V: TRBV18; J: TRBJ1-4; CDR3: CASSRPGATEKLFF; DNA: TGTGCCAGCTCACGACCGGGGGCGACTGAAAAACTGTTTTTT
size: .; D: TRBD1; V: TRBV28; J: TRBJ2-3; CDR3: CASSLSGRGSDTQYF; DNA: TGTGCCAGCAGTTTATCAGGCAGGGGGTCAGATACGCAGTATTTT
size: .; D: TRBD1; V: TRBV15; J: TRBJ1-2; CDR3: CATGVGKQGNYGYTF; DNA: TGTGCCACCGGGGTAGGGAAACAGGGGAACTATGGCTACACCTTC
size: .; D: TRBD1; V: TRBV7-3; J: TRBJ2-1; CDR3: CASSPGTGSPEQFF; DNA: TGTGCCAGCAGTCCCGGGACAGGGTCCCCTGAGCAGTTCTTC
size: once; D: .; V: TRBV2; J: TRBJ2-5; CDR3: CVSSARPETQYF; DNA: TGTGTCAGCAGCGCGCGGCCGGAGACCCAGTACTTC
size: .; D: .; V: TRBV24-1; J: TRBJ2-5; CDR3: CATSEGGIQETQYF; DNA: TGTGCCACCAGTGAGGGAGGTATCCAAGAGACCCAGTACTTC
size: .; D: .; V: TRBV30; J: TRBJ1-1; CDR3: CAWSEATANTEAFF; DNA: TGTGCCTGGAGTGAGGCGACAGCGAACACTGAAGCTTTCTTT
size: .; D: .; V: TRBV5-1; J: TRBJ1-4; CDR3: CASSAGGVNNEKLFF; DNA: TGCGCCAGCAGCGCGGGGGGGGTTAATAATGAAAAACTGTTTTTT
size: .; D: TRBD2; V: TRBV14; J: TRBJ2-1; CDR3: CASSLRLAGGKNEQFF; DNA: TGTGCCAGCAGCCTTAGGCTAGCGGGAGGAAAAAATGAGCAGTTCTTC